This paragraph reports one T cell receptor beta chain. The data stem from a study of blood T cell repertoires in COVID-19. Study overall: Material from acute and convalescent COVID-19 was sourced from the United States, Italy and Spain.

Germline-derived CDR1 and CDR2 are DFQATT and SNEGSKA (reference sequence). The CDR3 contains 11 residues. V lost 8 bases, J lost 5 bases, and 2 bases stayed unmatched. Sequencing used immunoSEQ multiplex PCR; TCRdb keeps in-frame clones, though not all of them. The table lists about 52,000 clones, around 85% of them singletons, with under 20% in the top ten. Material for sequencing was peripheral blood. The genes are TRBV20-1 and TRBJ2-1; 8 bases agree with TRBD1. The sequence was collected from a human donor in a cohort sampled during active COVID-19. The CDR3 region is CSLDRDNEQFF. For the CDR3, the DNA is TGCAGTCTGGACAGGGACAATGAGCAGTTCTTC.